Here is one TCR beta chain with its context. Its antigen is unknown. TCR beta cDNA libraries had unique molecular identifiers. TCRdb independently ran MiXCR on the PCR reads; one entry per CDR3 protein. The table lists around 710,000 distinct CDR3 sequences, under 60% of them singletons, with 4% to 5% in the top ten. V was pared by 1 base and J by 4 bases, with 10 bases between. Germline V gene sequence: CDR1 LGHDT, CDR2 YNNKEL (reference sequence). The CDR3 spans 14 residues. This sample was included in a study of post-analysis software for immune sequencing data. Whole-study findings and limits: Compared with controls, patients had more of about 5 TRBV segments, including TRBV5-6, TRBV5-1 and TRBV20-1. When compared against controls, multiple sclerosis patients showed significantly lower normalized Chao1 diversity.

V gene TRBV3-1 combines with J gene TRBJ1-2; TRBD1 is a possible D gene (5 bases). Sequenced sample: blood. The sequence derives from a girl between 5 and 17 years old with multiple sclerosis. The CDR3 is CASSQGQPFYGYTF. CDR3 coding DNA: TGTGCCAGCAGCCAAGGACAGCCCTTCTATGGCTACACCTTC.